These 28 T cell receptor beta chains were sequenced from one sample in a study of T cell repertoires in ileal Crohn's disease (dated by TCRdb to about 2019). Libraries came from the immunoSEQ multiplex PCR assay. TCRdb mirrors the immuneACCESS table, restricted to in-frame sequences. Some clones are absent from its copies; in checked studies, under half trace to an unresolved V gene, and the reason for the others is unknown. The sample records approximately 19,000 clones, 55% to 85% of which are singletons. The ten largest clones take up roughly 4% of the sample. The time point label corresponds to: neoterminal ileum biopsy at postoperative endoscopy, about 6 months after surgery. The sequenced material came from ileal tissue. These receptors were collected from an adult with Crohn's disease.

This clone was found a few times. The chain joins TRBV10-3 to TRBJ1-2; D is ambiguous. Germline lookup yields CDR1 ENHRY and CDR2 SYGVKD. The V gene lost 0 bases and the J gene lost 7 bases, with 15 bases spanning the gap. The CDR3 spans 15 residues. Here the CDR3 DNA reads TGTGCCATCAGTGAGTCTGGCAGGACTAGCGGTGGCTACACCTTC. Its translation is CAISESGRTSGGYTF.

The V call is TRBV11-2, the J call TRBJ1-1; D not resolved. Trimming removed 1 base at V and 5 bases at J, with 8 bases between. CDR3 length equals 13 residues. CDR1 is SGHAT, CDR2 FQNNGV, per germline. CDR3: CASSLGSGTEAFF. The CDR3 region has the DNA TGTGCCAGCAGCTTAGGCTCGGGAACTGAAGCTTTCTTT.

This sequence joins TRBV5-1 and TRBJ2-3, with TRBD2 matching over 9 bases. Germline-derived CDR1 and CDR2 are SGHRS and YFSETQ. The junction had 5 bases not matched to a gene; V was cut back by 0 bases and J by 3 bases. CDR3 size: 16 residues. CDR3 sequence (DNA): TGCGCCAGCAGCTTGGGTGCGGGAGGGGGAACAGATACGCAGTATTTT. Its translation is CASSLGAGGGTDTQYF. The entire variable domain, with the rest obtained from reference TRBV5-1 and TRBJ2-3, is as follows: KAGVTQTPRYLIKTRGQQVTLSCSPISGHRSVSWYQQTPGQGLQFLFEYFSETQRNKGNFPGRFSGRQFSNSRSEMNVSTLELGDSALYLCASSLGAGGGTDTQYFGPGTRLTVL.

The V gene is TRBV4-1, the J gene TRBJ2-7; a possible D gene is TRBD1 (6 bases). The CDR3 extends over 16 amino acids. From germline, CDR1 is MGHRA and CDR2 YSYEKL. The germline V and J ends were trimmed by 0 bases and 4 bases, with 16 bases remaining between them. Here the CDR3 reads CASSQDNRQGRYEQYF. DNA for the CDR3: TGCGCCAGCAGCCAAGATAACAGGCAGGGGAGATACGAGCAGTACTTC.

In nucleotides, the CDR3 is TGCGCCAGCAGTGCTAGGGGGCTTAATTCACCCCTCCACTTT. Translation: CASSARGLNSPLHF. This chain joins TRBV5-1 and TRBJ1-6, with 7 bases lining up with TRBD1. The V gene's germline CDR1 is SGHRS and CDR2 YFSETQ. V lost 5 bases to trimming and J lost 6 bases; unmatched junction nucleotides: 5. The CDR3 loop spans 14 amino acids.

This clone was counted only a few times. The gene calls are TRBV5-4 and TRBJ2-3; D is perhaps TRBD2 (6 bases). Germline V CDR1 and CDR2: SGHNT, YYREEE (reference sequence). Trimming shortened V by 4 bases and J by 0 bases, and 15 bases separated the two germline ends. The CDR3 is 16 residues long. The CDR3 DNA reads TGTGCCAGCAGCCGTTTTAGCGGAGCTAGCACAGATACGCAGTATTTT. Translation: CASSRFSGASTDTQYF.

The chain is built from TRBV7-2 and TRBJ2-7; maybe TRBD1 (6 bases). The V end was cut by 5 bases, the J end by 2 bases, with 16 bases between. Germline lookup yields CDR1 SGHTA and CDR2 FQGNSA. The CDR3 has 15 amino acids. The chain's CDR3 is CASSLRGGVTYEQYF. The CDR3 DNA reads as TGTGCCAGCAGCCTTAGAGGGGGTGTCACCTACGAGCAGTACTTC.

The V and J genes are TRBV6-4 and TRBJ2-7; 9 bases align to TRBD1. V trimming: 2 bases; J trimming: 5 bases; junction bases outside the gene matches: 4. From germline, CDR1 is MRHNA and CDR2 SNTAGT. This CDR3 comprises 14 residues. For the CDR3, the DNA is TGTGCCAGCAGTGACCGGGACAGGGCGGACGAGCAGTACTTC. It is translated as CASSDRDRADEQYF.

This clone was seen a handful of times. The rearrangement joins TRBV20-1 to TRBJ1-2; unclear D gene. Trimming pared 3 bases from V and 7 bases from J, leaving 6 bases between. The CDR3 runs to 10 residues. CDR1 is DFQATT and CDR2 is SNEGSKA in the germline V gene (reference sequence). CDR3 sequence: CSASASGYTF. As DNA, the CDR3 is TGCAGTGCTAGCGCGAGTGGCTACACCTTC.

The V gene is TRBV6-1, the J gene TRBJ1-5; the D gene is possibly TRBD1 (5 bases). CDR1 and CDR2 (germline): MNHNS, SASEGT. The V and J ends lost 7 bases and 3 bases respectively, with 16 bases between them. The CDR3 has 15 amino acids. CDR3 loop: CASTRSDSYNQPQHF. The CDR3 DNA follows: TGTGCCAGCACCAGATCTGACAGTTACAATCAGCCCCAGCATTTT.

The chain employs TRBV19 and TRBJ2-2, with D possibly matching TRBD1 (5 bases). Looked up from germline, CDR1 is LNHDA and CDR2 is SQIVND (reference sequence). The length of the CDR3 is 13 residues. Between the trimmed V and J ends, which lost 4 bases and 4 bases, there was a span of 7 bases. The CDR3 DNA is TGTGCCAGTAGTAATACAGGCACCGGGGAGCTGTTTTTT. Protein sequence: CASSNTGTGELFF.

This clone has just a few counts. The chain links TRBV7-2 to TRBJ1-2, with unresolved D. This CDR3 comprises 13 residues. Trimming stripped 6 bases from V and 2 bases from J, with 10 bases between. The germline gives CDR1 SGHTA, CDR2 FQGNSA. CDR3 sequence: CASRDAGNYGYTF. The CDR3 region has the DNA TGTGCCAGCAGGGACGCGGGAAACTATGGCTACACCTTC.

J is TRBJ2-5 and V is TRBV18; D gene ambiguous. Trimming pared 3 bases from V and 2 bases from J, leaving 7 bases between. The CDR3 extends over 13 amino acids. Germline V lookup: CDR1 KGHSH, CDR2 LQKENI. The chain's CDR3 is CASSPRVQETQYF. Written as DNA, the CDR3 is TGTGCCAGCTCACCTCGGGTACAAGAGACCCAGTACTTC.

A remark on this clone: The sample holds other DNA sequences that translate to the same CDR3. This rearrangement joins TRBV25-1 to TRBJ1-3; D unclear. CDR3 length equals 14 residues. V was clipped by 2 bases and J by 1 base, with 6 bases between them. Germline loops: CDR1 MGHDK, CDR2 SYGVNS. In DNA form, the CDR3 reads TGTGCCAGCAGTGAAGAGAGGTCTGGAAACACCATATATTTT. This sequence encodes CASSEERSGNTIYF.

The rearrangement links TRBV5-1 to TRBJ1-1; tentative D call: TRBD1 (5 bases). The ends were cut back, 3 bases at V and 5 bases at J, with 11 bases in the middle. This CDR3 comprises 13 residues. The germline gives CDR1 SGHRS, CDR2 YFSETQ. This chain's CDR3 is CASSWGGRTEAFF. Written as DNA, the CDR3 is TGCGCCAGCAGCTGGGGGGGGAGGACTGAAGCTTTCTTT. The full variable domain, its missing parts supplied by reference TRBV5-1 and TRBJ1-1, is KAGVTQTPRYLIKTRGQQVTLSCSPISGHRSVSWYQQTPGQGLQFLFEYFSETQRNKGNFPGRFSGRQFSNSRSEMNVSTLELGDSALYLCASSWGGRTEAFFGQGTRLTVV.

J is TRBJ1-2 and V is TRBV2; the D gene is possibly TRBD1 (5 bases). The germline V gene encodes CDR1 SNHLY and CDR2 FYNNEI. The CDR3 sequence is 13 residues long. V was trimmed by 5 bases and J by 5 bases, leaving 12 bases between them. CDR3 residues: CASSSETEYGYTF. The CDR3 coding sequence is TGTGCCAGCAGTTCGGAGACAGAATATGGCTACACCTTC.

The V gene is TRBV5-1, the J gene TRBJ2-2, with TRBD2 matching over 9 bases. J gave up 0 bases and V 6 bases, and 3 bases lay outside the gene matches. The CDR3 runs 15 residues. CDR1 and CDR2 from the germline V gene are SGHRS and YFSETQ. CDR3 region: CASTGLAPNTGELFF. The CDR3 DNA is TGCGCCAGCACAGGACTAGCGCCGAACACCGGGGAGCTGTTTTTT.

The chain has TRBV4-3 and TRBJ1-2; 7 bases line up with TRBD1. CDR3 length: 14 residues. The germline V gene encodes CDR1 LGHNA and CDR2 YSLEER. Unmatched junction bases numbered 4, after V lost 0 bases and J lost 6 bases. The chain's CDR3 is CASSQDTGVHGYTF. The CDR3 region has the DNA TGCGCCAGCAGCCAAGATACAGGGGTACATGGCTACACCTTC.

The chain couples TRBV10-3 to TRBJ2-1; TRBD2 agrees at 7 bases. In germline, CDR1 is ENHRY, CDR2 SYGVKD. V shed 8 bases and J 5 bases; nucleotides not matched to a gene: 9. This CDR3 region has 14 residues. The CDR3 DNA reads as TGTGCCATCGCTAGCGGTCAGGTCGACAATGAGCAGTTCTTC. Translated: CAIASGQVDNEQFF.

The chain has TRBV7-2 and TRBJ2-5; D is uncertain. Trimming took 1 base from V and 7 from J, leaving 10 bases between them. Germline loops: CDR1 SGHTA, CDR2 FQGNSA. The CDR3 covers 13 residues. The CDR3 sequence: CASSLVNGGTQYF. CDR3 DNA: TGTGCCAGCAGCTTAGTGAACGGTGGGACCCAGTACTTC.

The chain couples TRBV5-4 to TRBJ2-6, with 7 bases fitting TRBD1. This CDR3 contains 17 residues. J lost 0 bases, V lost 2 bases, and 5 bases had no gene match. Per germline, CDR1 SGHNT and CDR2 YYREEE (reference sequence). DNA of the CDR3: TGTGCCAGCAGCTTAACAGGGGACAGCTCTGGGGCCAACGTCCTGACTTTC. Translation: CASSLTGDSSGANVLTF.

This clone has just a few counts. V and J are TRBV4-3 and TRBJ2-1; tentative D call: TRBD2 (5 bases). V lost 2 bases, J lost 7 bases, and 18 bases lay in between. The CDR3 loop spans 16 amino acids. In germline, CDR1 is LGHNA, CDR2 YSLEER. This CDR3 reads CASSQTPGWENNEQFF. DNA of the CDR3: TGCGCCAGCAGCCAAACTCCGGGTTGGGAGAATAATGAGCAGTTCTTC.

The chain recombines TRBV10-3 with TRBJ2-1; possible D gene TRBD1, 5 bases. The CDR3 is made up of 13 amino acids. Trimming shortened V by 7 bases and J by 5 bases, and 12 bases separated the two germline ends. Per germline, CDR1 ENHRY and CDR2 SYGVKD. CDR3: CAITKGIDNEQFF. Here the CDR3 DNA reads TGTGCCATCACCAAGGGGATCGACAATGAGCAGTTCTTC.

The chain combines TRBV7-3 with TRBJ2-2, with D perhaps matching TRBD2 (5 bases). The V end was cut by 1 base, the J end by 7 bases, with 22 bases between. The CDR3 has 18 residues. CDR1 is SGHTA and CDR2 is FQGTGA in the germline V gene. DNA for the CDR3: TGTGCCAGCAGCTTAAAAGGCAGTGCCAGCGGTGTGCGCGGGGAGCTGTTTTTT. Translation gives CASSLKGSASGVRGELFF.

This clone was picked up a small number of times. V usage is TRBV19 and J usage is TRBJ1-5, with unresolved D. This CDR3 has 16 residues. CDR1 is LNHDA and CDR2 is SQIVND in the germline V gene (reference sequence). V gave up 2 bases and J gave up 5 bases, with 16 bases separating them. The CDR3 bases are TGTGCCAGTAGTATAAACGGAGGGCTTGGAGATCAGCCCCAGCATTTT. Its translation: CASSINGGLGDQPQHF. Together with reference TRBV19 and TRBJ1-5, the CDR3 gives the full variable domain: DGGITQSPKYLFRKEGQNVTLSCEQNLNHDAMYWYRQDPGQGLRLIYYSQIVNDFQKGDIAEGYSVSREKKESFPLTVTSAQKNPTAFYLCASSINGGLGDQPQHFGDGTRLSIL.

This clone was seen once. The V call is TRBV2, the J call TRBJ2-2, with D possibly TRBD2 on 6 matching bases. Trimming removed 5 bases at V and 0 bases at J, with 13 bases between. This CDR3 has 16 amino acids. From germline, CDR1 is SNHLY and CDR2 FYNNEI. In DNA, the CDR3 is TGTGCCAGCAGTAACGGAGGGCCTGCGAACACCGGGGAGCTGTTTTTT. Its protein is CASSNGGPANTGELFF.

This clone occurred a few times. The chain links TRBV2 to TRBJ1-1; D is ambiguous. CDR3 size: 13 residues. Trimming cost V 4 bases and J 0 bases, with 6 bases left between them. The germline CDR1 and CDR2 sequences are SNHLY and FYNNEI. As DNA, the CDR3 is TGTGCCAGCAGTGGGAGTATGAACACTGAAGCTTTCTTT. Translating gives CASSGSMNTEAFF.

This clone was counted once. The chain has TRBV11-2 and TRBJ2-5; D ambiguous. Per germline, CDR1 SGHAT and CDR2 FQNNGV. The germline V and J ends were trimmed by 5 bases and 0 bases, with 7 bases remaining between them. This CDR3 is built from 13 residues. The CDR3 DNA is TGTGCCAGCAGCCAAGCGTACCAAGAGACCCAGTACTTC. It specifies CASSQAYQETQYF.